The clone carrying this T cell receptor beta chain was observed a single time. Donors gave ten milliliters of peripheral blood apiece. Losses at the gene ends were 6 bases for V and 2 bases for J; bases not matched to a gene: 10. Germline assignment: CDR1 MDHEN and CDR2 SYDVKM. This CDR3 contains 16 residues. The second PCR ran about 6 to 11 cycles with a sample-barcoded 5' primer and J-beta primers. TCRdb fed the 5' RACE reads into MiXCR, producing one record per CDR3 protein. The sample consists of 500,000 to 650,000 distinct CDR3 sequences, roughly a quarter of them appearing once. This record comes from a study of blood T cells in healthy people across ages. These data also formed part of another study, on T cells of mothers and their children.

The chain couples TRBV28 to TRBJ2-1; TRBD1 matches 7 bases. Sequenced input: blood. The clonotype originates from a boy aged 2-9 years in good health. The CDR3 DNA follows: TGTGCCAGCAGCCTACAAATCGGGACAGCCTACAATGAGCAGTTCTTC. Its translation: CASSLQIGTAYNEQFF.